This T cell receptor beta chain was identified in a study of blood T cell repertoires in COVID-19. About the research overall: COVID-19 samples from acute and convalescent phases originated in the United States, Italy and Spain. Nucleic acid was either cDNA or gDNA, and it came from T cells, B-cell-depleted T cells, or PBMCs.

Germline values: CDR1 SGHNT, CDR2 YYREEE (reference sequence). The ends were cut back, 0 bases at V and 5 bases at J, with 15 bases in the middle. This CDR3 contains 16 residues. Authors' processing steps: Counts of nucleated cells, estimated from reference gene primer amplification, were obtained. Produced via immunoSEQ multiplex PCR; TCRdb's table is partial and in-frame only. The V and J calls and clone size are taken from that table; D and trimming were inferred from the DNA. The repertoire includes around 120,000 clones, 85% to 90% of them detected once, and roughly 30% sits in the top ten. This clone was counted only a few times.

The V call is TRBV5-4, the J call TRBJ2-4, with D possibly matching TRBD2 (7 bases). The TCR was taken from a woman in her 70s with acute or convalescent COVID-19. Sequenced material: peripheral blood. This CDR3 reads CASSLGRGAIQNIQYF. CDR3 in DNA: TGTGCCAGCAGCTTGGGTCGGGGGGCTATCCAAAACATTCAGTACTTC.